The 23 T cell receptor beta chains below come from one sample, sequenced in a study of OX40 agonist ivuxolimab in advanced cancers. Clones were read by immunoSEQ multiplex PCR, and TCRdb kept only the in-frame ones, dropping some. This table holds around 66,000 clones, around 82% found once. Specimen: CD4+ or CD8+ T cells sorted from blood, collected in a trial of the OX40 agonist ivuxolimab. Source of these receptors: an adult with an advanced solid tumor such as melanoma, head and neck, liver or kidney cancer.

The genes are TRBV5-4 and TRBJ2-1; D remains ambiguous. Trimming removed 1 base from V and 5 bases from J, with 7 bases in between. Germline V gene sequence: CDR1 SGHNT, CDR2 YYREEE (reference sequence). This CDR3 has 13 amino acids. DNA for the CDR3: TGTGCCAGCAGCTTGCCTGGCGACAATGAGCAGTTCTTC. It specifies CASSLPGDNEQFF.

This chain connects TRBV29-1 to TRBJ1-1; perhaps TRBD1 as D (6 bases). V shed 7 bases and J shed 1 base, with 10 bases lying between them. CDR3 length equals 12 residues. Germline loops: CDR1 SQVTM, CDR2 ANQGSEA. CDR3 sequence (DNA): TGCAGCGGAGGGACAAGGAACACTGAAGCTTTCTTT. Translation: CSGGTRNTEAFF. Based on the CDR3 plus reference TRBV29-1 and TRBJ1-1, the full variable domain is SAVISQKPSRDICQRGTSLTIQCQVDSQVTMMFWYRQQPGQSLTLIATANQGSEATYESGFVIDKFPISRPNLTFSTLTVSNMSPEDSSIYLCSGGTRNTEAFFGQGTRLTVV.

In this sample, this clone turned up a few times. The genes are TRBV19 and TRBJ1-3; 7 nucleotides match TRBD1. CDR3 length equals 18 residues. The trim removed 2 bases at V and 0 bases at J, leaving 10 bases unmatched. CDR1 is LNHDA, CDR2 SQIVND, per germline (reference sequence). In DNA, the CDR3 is TGTGCCAGTAGTATACGGGGGGACAGTGCTTCCTCTGGAAACACCATATATTTT. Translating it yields CASSIRGDSASSGNTIYF.

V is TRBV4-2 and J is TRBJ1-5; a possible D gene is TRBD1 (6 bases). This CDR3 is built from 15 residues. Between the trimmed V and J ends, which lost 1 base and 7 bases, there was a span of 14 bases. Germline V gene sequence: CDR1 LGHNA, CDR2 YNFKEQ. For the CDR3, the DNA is TGTGCCAGCAGCCAAGGGACAGACCCTTCCCAGCCCCAGCATTTT. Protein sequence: CASSQGTDPSQPQHF.

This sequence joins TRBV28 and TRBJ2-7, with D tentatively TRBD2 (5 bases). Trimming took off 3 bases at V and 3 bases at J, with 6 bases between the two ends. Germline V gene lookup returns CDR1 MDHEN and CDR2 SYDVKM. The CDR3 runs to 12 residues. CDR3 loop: CASSFGDYEQYF. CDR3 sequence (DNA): TGTGCCAGCAGTTTCGGGGACTACGAGCAGTACTTC. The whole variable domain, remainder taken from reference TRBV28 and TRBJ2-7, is DVKVTQSSRYLVKRTGEKVFLECVQDMDHENMFWYRQDPGLGLRLIYFSYDVKMKEKGDIPEGYSVSREKKERFSLILESASTNQTSMYLCASSFGDYEQYFGPGTRLTVT.

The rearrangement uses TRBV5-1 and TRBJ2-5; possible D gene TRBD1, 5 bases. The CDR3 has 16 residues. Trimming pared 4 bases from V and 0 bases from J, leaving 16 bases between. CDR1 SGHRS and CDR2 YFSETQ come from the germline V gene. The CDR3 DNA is TGCGCCAGCAGCATGCTACAGGTGGGGTACCAAGAGACCCAGTACTTC. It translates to CASSMLQVGYQETQYF.

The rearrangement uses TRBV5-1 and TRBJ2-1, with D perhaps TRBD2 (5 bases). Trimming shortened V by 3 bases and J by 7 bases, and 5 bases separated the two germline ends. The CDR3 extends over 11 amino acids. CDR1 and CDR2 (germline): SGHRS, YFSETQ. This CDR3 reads CASSWRNEQFF. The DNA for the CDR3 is TGCGCCAGCAGCTGGAGGAATGAGCAGTTCTTC.

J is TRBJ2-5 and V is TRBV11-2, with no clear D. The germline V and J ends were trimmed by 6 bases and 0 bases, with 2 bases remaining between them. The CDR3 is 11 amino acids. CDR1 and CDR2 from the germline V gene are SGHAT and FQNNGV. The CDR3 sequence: CASRHQETQYF. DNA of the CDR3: TGTGCCAGCAGGCACCAAGAGACCCAGTACTTC.

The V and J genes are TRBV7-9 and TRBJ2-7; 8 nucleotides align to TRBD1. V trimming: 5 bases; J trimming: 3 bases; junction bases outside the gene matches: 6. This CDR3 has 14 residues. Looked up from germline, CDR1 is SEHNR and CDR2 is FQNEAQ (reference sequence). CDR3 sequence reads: CASSTRTGIYEQYF. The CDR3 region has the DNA TGTGCCAGCAGCACGCGGACAGGGATCTACGAGCAGTACTTC.

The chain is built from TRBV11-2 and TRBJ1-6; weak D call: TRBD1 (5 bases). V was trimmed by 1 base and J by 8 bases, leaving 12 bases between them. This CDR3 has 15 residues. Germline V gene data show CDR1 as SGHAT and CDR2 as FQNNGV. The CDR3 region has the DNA TGTGCCAGCAGCTTAGGGGCAGGGATTGATTCACCCCTCCACTTT. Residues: CASSLGAGIDSPLHF.

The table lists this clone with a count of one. This CDR3 is CASRRSGTGEYEQYF. The DNA of the CDR3 is TGTGCCTCGAGACGATCCGGGACAGGAGAATACGAGCAGTACTTC. J is TRBJ2-7 and V is TRBV30, with 8 bases fitting TRBD1. Unmatched junction bases numbered 15, after V lost 7 bases and J lost 4 bases. Germline assignment: CDR1 GTSNPN and CDR2 SVGIG (reference sequence). The CDR3 length is 15 residues.

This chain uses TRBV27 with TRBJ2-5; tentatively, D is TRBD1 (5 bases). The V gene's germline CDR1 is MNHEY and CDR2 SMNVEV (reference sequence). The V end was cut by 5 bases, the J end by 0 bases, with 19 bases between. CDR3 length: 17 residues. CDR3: CASSRASWGGYQETQYF. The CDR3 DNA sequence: TGTGCCAGCAGTCGGGCTTCCTGGGGCGGCTACCAAGAGACCCAGTACTTC.

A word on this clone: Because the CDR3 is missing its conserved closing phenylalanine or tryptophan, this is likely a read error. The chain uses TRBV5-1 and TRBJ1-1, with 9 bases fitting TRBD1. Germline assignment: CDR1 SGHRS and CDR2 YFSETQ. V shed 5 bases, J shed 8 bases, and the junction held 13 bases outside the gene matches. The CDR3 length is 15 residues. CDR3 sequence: CASSLTGGEGSEAFL. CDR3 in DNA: TGCGCCAGCAGTTTGACAGGGGGAGAGGGGTCCGAAGCTTTCCTT.

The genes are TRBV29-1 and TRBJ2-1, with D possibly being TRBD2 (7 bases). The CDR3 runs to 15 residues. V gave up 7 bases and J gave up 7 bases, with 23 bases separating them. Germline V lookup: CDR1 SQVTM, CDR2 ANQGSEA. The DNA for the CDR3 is TGCAGCGCCCAAAATTCGGGGGGCTTGCGGAATGAGCAGTTCTTC. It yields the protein CSAQNSGGLRNEQFF.

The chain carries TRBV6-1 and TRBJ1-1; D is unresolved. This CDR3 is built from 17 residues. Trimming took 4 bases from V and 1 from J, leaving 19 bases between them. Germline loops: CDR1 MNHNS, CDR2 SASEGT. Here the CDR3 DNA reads TGTGCCAGCAGTGCTCTATTCAACAGTATTCCGAACACTGAAGCTTTCTTT. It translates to CASSALFNSIPNTEAFF.

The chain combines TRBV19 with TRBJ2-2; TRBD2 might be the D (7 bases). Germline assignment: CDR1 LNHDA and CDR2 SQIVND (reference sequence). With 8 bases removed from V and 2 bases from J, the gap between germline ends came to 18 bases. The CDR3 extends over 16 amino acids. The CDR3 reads CASRRGTTLNTGELFF. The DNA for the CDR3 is TGTGCCAGTCGAAGGGGGACTACCTTAAACACCGGGGAGCTGTTTTTT.

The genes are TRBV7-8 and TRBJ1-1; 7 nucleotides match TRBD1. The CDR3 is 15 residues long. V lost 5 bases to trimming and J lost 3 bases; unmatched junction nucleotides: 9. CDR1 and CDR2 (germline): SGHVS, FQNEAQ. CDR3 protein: CASSPRDRVYTEAFF. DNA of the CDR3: TGTGCCAGCAGCCCCCGCGACAGGGTTTACACTGAAGCTTTCTTT.

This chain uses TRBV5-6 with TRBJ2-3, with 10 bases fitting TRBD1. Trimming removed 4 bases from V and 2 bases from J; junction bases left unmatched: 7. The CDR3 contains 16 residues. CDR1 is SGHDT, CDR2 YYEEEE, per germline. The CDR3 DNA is TGTGCCAGCAGCCCTTCAGGGACAGGGGACACAGATACGCAGTATTTT. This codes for CASSPSGTGDTDTQYF.

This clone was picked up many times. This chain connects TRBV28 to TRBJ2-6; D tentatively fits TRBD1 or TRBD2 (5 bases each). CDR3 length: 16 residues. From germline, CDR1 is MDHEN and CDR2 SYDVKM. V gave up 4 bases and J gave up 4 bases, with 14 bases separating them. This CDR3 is CASSSPGRTGANVLTF. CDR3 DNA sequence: TGTGCCAGCAGTTCCCCGGGGCGAACGGGGGCCAACGTCCTGACTTTC.

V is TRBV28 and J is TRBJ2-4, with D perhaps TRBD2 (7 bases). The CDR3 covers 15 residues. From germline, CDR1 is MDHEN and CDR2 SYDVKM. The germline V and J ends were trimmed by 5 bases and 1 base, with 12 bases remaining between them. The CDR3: CASSAAGAAKNIQYF. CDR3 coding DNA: TGTGCCAGCAGTGCTGCGGGGGCGGCCAAAAACATTCAGTACTTC.

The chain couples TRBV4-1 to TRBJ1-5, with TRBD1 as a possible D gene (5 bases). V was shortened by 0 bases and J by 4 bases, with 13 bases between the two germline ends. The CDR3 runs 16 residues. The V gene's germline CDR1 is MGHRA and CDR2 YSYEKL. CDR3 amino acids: CASSQDWGTGNQPQHF. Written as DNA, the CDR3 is TGCGCCAGCAGCCAAGATTGGGGGACGGGGAATCAGCCCCAGCATTTT.

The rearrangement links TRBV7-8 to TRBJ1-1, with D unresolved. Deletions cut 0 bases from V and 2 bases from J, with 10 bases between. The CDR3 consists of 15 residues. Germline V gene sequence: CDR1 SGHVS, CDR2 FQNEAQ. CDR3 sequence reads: CASSLASQANTEAFF. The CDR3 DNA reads TGTGCCAGCAGCTTAGCGTCTCAGGCTAACACTGAAGCTTTCTTT.

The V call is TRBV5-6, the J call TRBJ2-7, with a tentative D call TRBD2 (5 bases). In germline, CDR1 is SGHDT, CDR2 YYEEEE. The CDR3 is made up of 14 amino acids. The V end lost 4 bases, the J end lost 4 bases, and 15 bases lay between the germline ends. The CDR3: CASSLTGNPYEQYF. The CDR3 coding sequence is TGTGCCAGCAGCCTAACCGGGAACCCGTACGAGCAGTACTTC.